This T cell receptor (beta chain) was obtained from a study of CD8 T cells in ankylosing spondylitis. Quantitative 5'-RACE with molecular barcodes was used to make the TCR beta libraries. Each CDR3 protein is one row after TCRdb ran MiXCR on the 5' RACE reads. The sample yields 80,000 to 100,000 distinct CDR3 sequences, about 8.3% seen once. Study conclusions and caveats: In the blood and synovial fluid of reactive arthritis, some motif variants had been previously reported.

Concerning this clonotype itself: The antigen is undetermined.

Per the germline V gene, CDR1 is DFQATT and CDR2 is SNEGSKA (reference sequence). This CDR3 has 16 amino acids. V lost 5 bases, J lost 4 bases, and 16 bases stayed unmatched. The rearrangement joins TRBV20-1 to TRBJ1-2, with TRBD1 matching over 7 bases. The sequence came from a male donor with ankylosing spondylitis or in good health (not recorded which). Sequenced material: blood, either unsorted or a sorted T cell fraction (not recorded which). The DNA of the CDR3 is TGCAGTGCTGCCCCGCCGACAGGGATGGTTCCCTATGGCTACACCTTC. It is translated as CSAAPPTGMVPYGYTF.